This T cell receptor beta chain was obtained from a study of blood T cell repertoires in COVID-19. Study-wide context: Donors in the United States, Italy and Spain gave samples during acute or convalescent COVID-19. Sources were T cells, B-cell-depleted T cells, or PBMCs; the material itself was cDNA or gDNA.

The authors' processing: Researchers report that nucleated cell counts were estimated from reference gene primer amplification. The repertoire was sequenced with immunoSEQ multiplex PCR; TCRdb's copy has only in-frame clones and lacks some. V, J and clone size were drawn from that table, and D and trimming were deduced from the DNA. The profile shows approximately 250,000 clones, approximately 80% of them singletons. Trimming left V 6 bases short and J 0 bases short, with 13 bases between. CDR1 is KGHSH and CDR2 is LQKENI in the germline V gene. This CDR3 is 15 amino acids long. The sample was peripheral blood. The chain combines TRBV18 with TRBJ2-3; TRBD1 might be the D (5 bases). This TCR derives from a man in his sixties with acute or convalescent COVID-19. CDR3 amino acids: CASSATATSTDTQYF. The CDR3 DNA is TGTGCCAGCTCCGCGACAGCTACTAGCACAGATACGCAGTATTTT.